The present T cell receptor (beta chain) was sequenced within a study of regulatory T cells in long-lasting Graves disease (dated by TCRdb to the early 2020s). In the study overall: Patients with newly diagnosed Graves' disease had been on antithyroid drugs for under 3 months. The study was conducted in China and was registered as a clinical trial. A total of about 33 samples were covered by TCR sequencing, comprising approximately 13 persistent and approximately 20 newly diagnosed Graves' disease patients. Peripheral blood TCR sequencing and RNA sequencing compared persistent Graves' disease patients with newly diagnosed Graves' disease patients. The paper as a whole reports these results and caveats: Persistent disease showed preferential use of TRBV28, TRBJ1-2 and TRBJ2-5, whereas newly diagnosed disease favored TRBV20-1 and TRBJ2-1. More public clonotypes were shared among persistent patients (under 3,000) than among newly diagnosed patients (more than 950). Compared with newly diagnosed patients, patients with persistent Graves' disease had lower TCR Shannon entropy and fewer highly expanded clones, which suggests clonal expansion. The study examined only peripheral blood because the primary lesion, thyroid tissue, could not be accessed. The authors noted that the small sample size was a limitation that may lower accuracy. Sequencing and analysis were restricted to the TCR beta chain.

The germline V gene gives CDR1 as SNHLY and CDR2 as FYNNEI. Taken from cysteine to phenylalanine, the CDR3 has 11 residues. The retained sequence is limited to the CDR3, 33 bases, with the frame set at the first base. The germline ends are 7 bases apart after V is trimmed by 6 bases and J by 6 bases. Interpreted using the paper, the time point label stands for: newly diagnosed GD, antithyroid drugs for less than 3 months. For both TCR sequencing and RNA sequencing, RNA was extracted from PBMCs in TRIzol. The diagnosis of Graves' disease was made according to American Thyroid Association guidelines. Recruitment of patients was carried out at an endocrinology department in Xi'an, China. Each patient gave approximately 9 milliliters of peripheral blood, collected in an EDTA anticoagulant tube. PBMCs were isolated by Ficoll Paque Plus density gradient separation without further T cell sorting. An Agilent 2100 Bioanalyzer and agarose gel were used to check RNA quality, while a NanoDrop 2000 measured RNA concentration.

The library was made by multiplex PCR. TCRdb records Illumina HiSeq 4000 as the sequencer. iRepertoire HTBI primers and Arm-PCR amplification of CDR3 regions were used to construct TCR beta libraries. Before sequencing, the PCR products went through gel purification. Per the source publication's procedure: Gene usage analysis of CDR3 amino acid clonotypes used the 62 TRBV and some 15 TRBJ segments found across samples. COPE and FqMerger were used to merge filtered high-quality paired reads into contigs. BLAST was used to align contigs to IMGT TRBV, TRBD and TRBJ reference genes, and CDR3 was defined according to IMGT. Clonotypes above 0.1% frequency were classified as highly expanded clones. Shannon entropy served as the measure of repertoire diversity, while the Gini coefficient captured V-J evenness. Clonotypes shared by more than one individual were considered public. TCRdb took the public reads, trimmed them with fastp at Q25, ran MiXCR for clone calling and kept in-frame beta chains. Each record represents a unique CDR3 protein, reported with the most common genes and DNA among its rows. For this entry, the V and J calls and clone size follow TCRdb and not the study's own pipeline. The sample profile shows 400,000 to 500,000 distinct CDR3 sequences; 15% of them were found once. Over 15% of the sample is held by the ten biggest clonotypes.

This clonotype was detected many times. Its antigen is unknown. There are no base qualities to consult, and no much larger clone falls within one base. These records were also assigned to another study, of T cells in Graves' hyperthyroidism and ophthalmopathy. The second study, in turn, reports: Stable Graves' hyperthyroidism was defined as no progression to ophthalmopathy during 18 months of follow-up. Hyperthyroidism patients were newly diagnosed, had a disease duration of under 2 months, and were aged 18 to 65 years. Any patient with an uncontrolled infection, another autoimmune disease, pregnancy or lactation was excluded. Clinical symptoms, serum thyroxine and TRAb, thyroid ultrasound, and orbital computed tomography formed the basis for the diagnoses. For the first round of RT-PCR on the TCR CDR3, the HTBI primer set was used together with the Qiagen OneStep RT-PCR kit. Blood samples also contained most of the expanded thyroid clonotypes (frequency above 0.001), which suggests that blood repertoires may reflect thyroid immune responses. A model built on a 13 V-J signature distinguished ophthalmopathy from stable hyperthyroidism, reaching approximately 89% sensitivity and under 84% specificity in cross-validation and 80%/75% in testing. In validation, progression to ophthalmopathy was predicted by the model with around 71% sensitivity and 72.22% specificity, a median of 6.5 months before onset. A discovery cohort of around 98 patients, approximately 44 with Graves' ophthalmopathy and 57 with stable Graves' hyperthyroidism, was used to find distinguishing TCR V-J signatures. Prospective prediction of ophthalmopathy was tested in an independent validation cohort consisting of 18 to 20 hyperthyroidism patients and some 16 patients who later progressed to ophthalmopathy. The roughly 91 discovery patients were randomly split 7:3 into training and test sets. In addition, the study compared T-cell repertoires in thyroid tissue and in blood from roughly 6 Graves' hyperthyroidism patients. Following sampling, methimazole starting at 30 mg daily was given to hyperthyroidism patients, and high-dose intravenous methylprednisolone was given to ophthalmopathy patients. The libraries were constructed in a second round of multiplex PCR and then size-selected and purified. Sequencing of the libraries was done on an Illumina HiSeq2000 using paired-end 100 bp reads. SOAPnuke was used to process the raw data, with reads discarded if the reads contained adapters or uncalled bases, had a mean Phred below 15, or lacked an exact constant-primer or identifier match. High-quality paired reads were merged with COPE v1.2.5, and unique nucleotide sequences were defined as clonotypes. MiTCR v1.1 was used to align clonotypes to the IMGT TRBV, TRBD and TRBJ reference segments. Only V-J combinations with frequency above 0.0001, covering approximately 99% of repertoires, were analysed. A TCS score was defined as the ratio of F50 (clonal expansion) to E x V (chaos), with BLOSUM62-based TCRdist applied between CDR3 peptides within each V-J. Welch's t-statistics and random forest reduced fewer than 600 V-J features to around 14, which were used in a naive Bayes classifier (R e1071). No statistical method was used to fix the sample size in advance, and group allocation was not hidden from the investigators. TCR Vbeta CDR3 sequencing of roughly 140 peripheral blood samples (more than 40 ophthalmopathy, roughly 72 hyperthyroidism and about 17 progressor patients) is reported in the paper.

Specimen: peripheral blood mononuclear cells (PBMCs), collected at new diagnosis, from a patient treated with antithyroid drugs. The sequence joins TRBV2 to TRBJ2-3; no D segment can be confidently identified. The TCR comes from a woman aged 25 to 45 with Graves disease. Donor details come from another sample of the same person, matched by shared clones. The bases are TGTGCCAGCAGCGCCCTGGATACGCAGTATTTT. This gives the protein CASSALDTQYF.